This is a list of T cell receptor beta chains from one sample in a study of identical twins. TCRdb ran MiXCR on the 5' RACE reads and lists one entry per CDR3 protein. The table shows 1.5 million or so distinct CDR3 sequences, with around 33% occurring only once. Sample: cord blood. These receptor sequences come from a newborn girl in good health. Both conserved end residues are part of each CDR3. D genes are given only for firm matches. Some rows mark clone size as missing; the rest say once, few, many or name a class of expanded clone.

v_call: TRBV7-6
clone_size: NA
d_call: TRBD2
j_call: TRBJ2-1
cdr3_nt: TGTGCCAGCAGCTTACGGTTTTGGTTAGGACTAGCGGATTACAATGAGCAGTTCTTC
cdr3_aa: CASSLRFWLGLADYNEQFF

v_call: TRBV28
clone_size: NA
d_call: TRBD1
j_call: TRBJ2-7
cdr3_nt: TGTGCCAGCAGTTTGACAGGGATAGCGTTGGCCTACGAGCAGTACTTC
cdr3_aa: CASSLTGIALAYEQYF

v_call: TRBV28
clone_size: few
d_call: NA
j_call: TRBJ2-4
cdr3_nt: TGTGCCAGCAAGGGAAGGGGTGAGCAGTACTTC
cdr3_aa: CASKGRGEQYF

v_call: TRBV4-2
clone_size: few
d_call: TRBD1
j_call: TRBJ2-7
cdr3_nt: TGTGCCAGCAGCCCTCTCACAGGGGGCTACGAGCAGTACTTC
cdr3_aa: CASSPLTGGYEQYF

v_call: TRBV6-5
clone_size: NA
d_call: NA
j_call: TRBJ2-2
cdr3_nt: TGTGCCAGCAGTTACTCGAAGTACCCGAACACCGGGGAGCTGTTTTTT
cdr3_aa: CASSYSKYPNTGELFF

v_call: TRBV7-2
clone_size: few
d_call: NA
j_call: TRBJ2-7
cdr3_nt: TGTGCCAGCAGCTTAAAGGGTAGGCAGAGCTCCTACGAGCAGTACTTC
cdr3_aa: CASSLKGRQSSYEQYF

v_call: TRBV28
clone_size: NA
d_call: TRBD1
j_call: TRBJ2-7
cdr3_nt: TGTGCCAGCAGTTACCCGCGGGACAGGGGATTGTCCTACGAGCAGTACTTC
cdr3_aa: CASSYPRDRGLSYEQYF

v_call: TRBV6-5
clone_size: few
d_call: NA
j_call: TRBJ2-2
cdr3_nt: TGTGCCAGCAGTTACTCGTACAGGTTTAACACCGGGGAGCTGTTTTTT
cdr3_aa: CASSYSYRFNTGELFF

v_call: TRBV7-2
clone_size: NA
d_call: NA
j_call: TRBJ2-7
cdr3_nt: TGTGCCAGCAGCTTTATCCAGAGCTCCTACGAGCAGTACTTC
cdr3_aa: CASSFIQSSYEQYF

v_call: TRBV11-1
clone_size: NA
d_call: TRBD1
j_call: TRBJ2-2
cdr3_nt: TGTGCCAGCAGCTTAGCGGGACAGGTCCCCGGGGAGCTGTTTTTT
cdr3_aa: CASSLAGQVPGELFF

v_call: TRBV3-1
clone_size: NA
d_call: TRBD1
j_call: TRBJ2-3
cdr3_nt: TGTGCCAGCAGCCCAGGCCCCCTGACAGGGTTGGGCACAGATACGCAGTATTTT
cdr3_aa: CASSPGPLTGLGTDTQYF

v_call: TRBV25-1
clone_size: NA
d_call: TRBD1
j_call: TRBJ1-5
cdr3_nt: TGTGCCAGCAGTGACTGGACAGGGAACGGGAGGAGCAATCAGCCCCAGCATTTT
cdr3_aa: CASSDWTGNGRSNQPQHF

v_call: TRBV21-1
clone_size: NA
d_call: NA
j_call: TRBJ1-1
cdr3_nt: TGTGCCAGCAGCAAAGTTAGGGACAGGGCTCAAGCTTTCTTT
cdr3_aa: CASSKVRDRAQAFF

v_call: TRBV25-1
clone_size: many
d_call: NA
j_call: TRBJ2-1
cdr3_nt: TGTGCCAGCAGTGAAAGGGGAAGTGAGCAGTTCTTC
cdr3_aa: CASSERGSEQFF

v_call: TRBV27
clone_size: few
d_call: NA
j_call: TRBJ2-5
cdr3_nt: TGTGCCAGCAGTTTAGGGGCAGGGATTCAAGAGACCCAGTACTTC
cdr3_aa: CASSLGAGIQETQYF

v_call: TRBV10-3
clone_size: few
d_call: TRBD2
j_call: TRBJ2-5
cdr3_nt: TGTGCCATCAGTGAGGCGTCTAGCGGGATCCTTTACAATGAGCAGTACTTC
cdr3_aa: CAISEASSGILYNEQYF

v_call: TRBV24-1
clone_size: few
d_call: NA
j_call: TRBJ2-2
cdr3_nt: TGTGCCACCGGGGAAACCGGGGAGCTGTTTTTT
cdr3_aa: CATGETGELFF

v_call: TRBV5-1
clone_size: NA
d_call: NA
j_call: TRBJ2-3
cdr3_nt: TGCGCCAGCAGCTTGCTAAGGGCGGGCACAGATACGCAGTATTTT
cdr3_aa: CASSLLRAGTDTQYF

v_call: TRBV2
clone_size: few
d_call: NA
j_call: TRBJ1-2
cdr3_nt: TGTGCCAGCAGGGGCAGGGGCTATTCCCCTTATGGCTACACCTTC
cdr3_aa: CASRGRGYSPYGYTF

v_call: TRBV27
clone_size: NA
d_call: TRBD2
j_call: TRBJ2-5
cdr3_nt: TGTGCCAGCAGTTTATTCCCCCTAGCGGGAGGCGAAAAACAAGAGACCCAGTACTTC
cdr3_aa: CASSLFPLAGGEKQETQYF

v_call: TRBV4-1
clone_size: many
d_call: TRBD2
j_call: TRBJ2-1
cdr3_nt: TGCGCCAGCAGCCAACCGACTAGCCGCTACAATGAGCAGTTCTTC
cdr3_aa: CASSQPTSRYNEQFF

v_call: TRBV4-2
clone_size: NA
d_call: NA
j_call: TRBJ2-7
cdr3_nt: TGTGCCAGCAGCCAAGATCGCCATGTTGGGAGTAATGAGCAGTACTTC
cdr3_aa: CASSQDRHVGSNEQYF

v_call: TRBV21-1
clone_size: NA
d_call: NA
j_call: TRBJ1-2
cdr3_nt: TGTGCCAGCAGCCTTCGAGGCCCCGGGACGCTTAATTATGGCTACACCTTC
cdr3_aa: CASSLRGPGTLNYGYTF

v_call: TRBV20-1
clone_size: NA
d_call: NA
j_call: TRBJ1-5
cdr3_nt: TGCAGTGCTAGGGGGGGAGGTCAGCCCCAGCATTTT
cdr3_aa: CSARGGGQPQHF

v_call: TRBV5-1
clone_size: many
d_call: NA
j_call: TRBJ2-3
cdr3_nt: TGCGCCAGCAGCTTGGCCCGCTCCGTGGGTCGAGATACGCAGTATTTT
cdr3_aa: CASSLARSVGRDTQYF

v_call: TRBV20-1
clone_size: few
d_call: NA
j_call: TRBJ1-5
cdr3_nt: TGCAGTGCTATCACTTTCTTGGGAGCTAGCAATCAGCCCCAGCATTTT
cdr3_aa: CSAITFLGASNQPQHF

v_call: TRBV9
clone_size: NA
d_call: NA
j_call: TRBJ2-5
cdr3_nt: TGTGCCAGCAGCGTAGACTATAACAATGAGCAGTACTTC
cdr3_aa: CASSVDYNNEQYF

v_call: TRBV20-1
clone_size: NA
d_call: NA
j_call: TRBJ2-7
cdr3_nt: TGCAGTGCTAGAGTGCTCGGACAGCCCTCCTACAATGAGCAGTACTTC
cdr3_aa: CSARVLGQPSYNEQYF

v_call: TRBV10-3
clone_size: NA
d_call: TRBD1
j_call: TRBJ2-3
cdr3_nt: TGTGCCATCGAGGGACAGGGGCCCACAGATACGCAGTATTTT
cdr3_aa: CAIEGQGPTDTQYF

v_call: TRBV3-1
clone_size: NA
d_call: TRBD1
j_call: TRBJ2-4
cdr3_nt: TGTGCCAGCAGCCAAGATGTCGGGACAGGGTTAGCCAAAAACATTCAGTACTTC
cdr3_aa: CASSQDVGTGLAKNIQYF

v_call: TRBV7-2
clone_size: NA
d_call: TRBD1
j_call: TRBJ2-7
cdr3_nt: TGTGCCAGCAGTGTACTGGGACAGGGGGTCGAGCAGTACTTC
cdr3_aa: CASSVLGQGVEQYF

v_call: TRBV7-2
clone_size: few
d_call: NA
j_call: TRBJ1-2
cdr3_nt: TGTGCCAGCAGCCCCCCAAACAGGGCTCAAGGCTACACCTTC
cdr3_aa: CASSPPNRAQGYTF

v_call: TRBV5-1
clone_size: NA
d_call: NA
j_call: TRBJ2-5
cdr3_nt: TGCGTCAGCAGCTTGGCCGGGGCCCAAGAGACCCAGTACTTC
cdr3_aa: CVSSLAGAQETQYF

v_call: TRBV24-1
clone_size: NA
d_call: TRBD1
j_call: TRBJ2-4
cdr3_nt: TGTGCCACCAGCGACAGGGTCGGCATTCAGTACTTC
cdr3_aa: CATSDRVGIQYF

v_call: TRBV5-6
clone_size: few
d_call: TRBD1
j_call: TRBJ2-1
cdr3_nt: TGTGCCAGCAGCTTGGGCTACAGGGGCGTTGAGCAGTTCTTC
cdr3_aa: CASSLGYRGVEQFF

v_call: TRBV20-1
clone_size: NA
d_call: NA
j_call: TRBJ2-1
cdr3_nt: TGCAGTGCTAGAGATCTGGAACAGTCACCCGGGGAGACCCAGTTCTTC
cdr3_aa: CSARDLEQSPGETQFF

v_call: TRBV9
clone_size: NA
d_call: NA
j_call: TRBJ2-2
cdr3_nt: TGTGCCAGCAGCACGACCAAGAACACCGGGGAGCTGTTTTTT
cdr3_aa: CASSTTKNTGELFF

v_call: TRBV20-1
clone_size: few
d_call: TRBD2
j_call: TRBJ2-1
cdr3_nt: TGCAGTGCTTGCCTTGGACTAGCGGGAGGCGACTCCTACAATGAGCAGTTCTTC
cdr3_aa: CSACLGLAGGDSYNEQFF

v_call: TRBV20-1
clone_size: NA
d_call: NA
j_call: TRBJ1-1
cdr3_nt: TGCAGTGCTATTACCGGGGGAGCGAATACTGAAGCTTTCTTT
cdr3_aa: CSAITGGANTEAFF